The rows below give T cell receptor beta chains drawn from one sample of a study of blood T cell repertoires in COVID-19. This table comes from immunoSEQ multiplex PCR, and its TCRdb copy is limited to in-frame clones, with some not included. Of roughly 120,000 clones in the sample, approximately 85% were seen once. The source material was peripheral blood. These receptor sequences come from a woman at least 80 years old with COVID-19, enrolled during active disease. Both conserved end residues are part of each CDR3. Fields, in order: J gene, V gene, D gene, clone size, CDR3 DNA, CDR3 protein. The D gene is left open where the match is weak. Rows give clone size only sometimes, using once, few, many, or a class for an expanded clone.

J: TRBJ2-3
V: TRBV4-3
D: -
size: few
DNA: TGCGCCAGCAGCCAAGATCGGCTAGCCCCCACAGATACGCAGTATTTT
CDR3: CASSQDRLAPTDTQYF

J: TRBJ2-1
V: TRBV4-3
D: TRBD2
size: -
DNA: TGCGCCAGCAGCCAAGGCGGGAGCTCCTACAATGAGCAGTTCTTC
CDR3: CASSQGGSSYNEQFF

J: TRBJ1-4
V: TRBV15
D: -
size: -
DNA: TGTGCCACCAGCAGAGATTACCTCCTAGGAACCACAACTAATGAAAAACTGTTTTTT
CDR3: CATSRDYLLGTTTNEKLFF

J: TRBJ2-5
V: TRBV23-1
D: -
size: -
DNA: TGCGCCAGCAGGGCCAGGTGCCAAGAGACCCAGTACTTC
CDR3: CASRARCQETQYF

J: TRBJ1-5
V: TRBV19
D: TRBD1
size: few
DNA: TGTGCCAGTAGTATACAGGGGGCTTATCAGCCCCAGCATTTT
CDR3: CASSIQGAYQPQHF

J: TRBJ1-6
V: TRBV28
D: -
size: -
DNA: TGTGCCAGCAGTTTACCTAGGACCGGGACTCGAGGTTCACCCCTCCACTTT
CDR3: CASSLPRTGTRGSPLHF

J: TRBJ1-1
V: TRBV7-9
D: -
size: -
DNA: TGTGCCAGCAGCTACTTTCCGGTGAACACTGAAGCTTTCTTT
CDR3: CASSYFPVNTEAFF

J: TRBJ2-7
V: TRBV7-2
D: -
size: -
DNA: TGTGCCAGCAGCCATAGCCAAGGACACTTCTACGAGCAGTACTTC
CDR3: CASSHSQGHFYEQYF

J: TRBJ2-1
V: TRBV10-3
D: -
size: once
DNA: TGTGCCATCACACAGGGGAGGTCTGGCTCCTACAATGAGCAGTTCTTC
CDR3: CAITQGRSGSYNEQFF

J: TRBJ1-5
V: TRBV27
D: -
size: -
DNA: TGTGCCAGCAGTTTTGGCAGGGAGGGCAATCAGCCCCAGCATTTT
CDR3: CASSFGREGNQPQHF

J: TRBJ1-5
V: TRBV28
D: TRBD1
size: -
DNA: TGTGCCAGCAGTTTAGGGGACAGGGTGTGGAATCAGCCCCAGCATTTT
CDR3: CASSLGDRVWNQPQHF

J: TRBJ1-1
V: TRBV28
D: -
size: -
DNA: TGTGCCAGCTATGTGTCAGGGAACACTGAAGCTTTCTTT
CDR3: CASYVSGNTEAFF

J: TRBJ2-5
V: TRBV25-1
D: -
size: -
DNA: TGTGCCACTAGGACAGCCCAAGAGACCCAGTACTTC
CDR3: CATRTAQETQYF

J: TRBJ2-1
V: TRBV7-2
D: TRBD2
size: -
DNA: TGTGCCAGCAGCCCCCGGACTAGCGGGAGTAATGAGCAGTTCTTC
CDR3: CASSPRTSGSNEQFF

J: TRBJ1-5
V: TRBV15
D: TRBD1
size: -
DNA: TGTGCCACCAGCAGTAGGGACGGGACAGGGGGGAGAAGCAATCAGCCCCAGCATTTT
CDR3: CATSSRDGTGGRSNQPQHF

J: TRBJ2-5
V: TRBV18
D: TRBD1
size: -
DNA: TGTGCCAGCTCTCGACAGGGGGCTGAAGGAGAGACCCAGTACTTC
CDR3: CASSRQGAEGETQYF

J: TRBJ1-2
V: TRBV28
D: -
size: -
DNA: TGTGCCAGCAGTCGAACGGGAGTCAGACACTATGGCTACACCTTC
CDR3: CASSRTGVRHYGYTF

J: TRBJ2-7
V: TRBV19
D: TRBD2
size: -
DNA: TGTGCCAGTAGTATCGGACTAGGCACAGGCGAGCAGTACTTC
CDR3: CASSIGLGTGEQYF

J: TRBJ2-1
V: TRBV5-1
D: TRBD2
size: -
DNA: TGCGCCAGCAGCTTCCCCGGGACTAGCGGGGACTCCTACAATGAGCAGTTCTTC
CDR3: CASSFPGTSGDSYNEQFF

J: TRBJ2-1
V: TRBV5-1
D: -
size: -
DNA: TGCGCCAGCAGCGACGCGGAAAATTACAATGAGCAGTTCTTC
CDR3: CASSDAENYNEQFF

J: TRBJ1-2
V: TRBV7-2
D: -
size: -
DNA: TGTGCCAGCAGCCTACAAGCCTCTCCCGAGGGCTATGGCTACACCTTC
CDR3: CASSLQASPEGYGYTF

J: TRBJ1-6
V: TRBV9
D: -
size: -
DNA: TGTGCCAGCAGCCCAGGGGAGGGAGCCCTTCGGAATTCACCCCTCCACTTT
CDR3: CASSPGEGALRNSPLHF

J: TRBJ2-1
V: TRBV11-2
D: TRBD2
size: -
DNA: TGTGCCAGCAGCTTAGAAGGACTAGCGGGACTCGATGAGCAGTTCTTC
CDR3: CASSLEGLAGLDEQFF

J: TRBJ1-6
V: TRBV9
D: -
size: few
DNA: TGTGCCAGCAGCGGAAGACTGAATAATTCACCCCTCCACTTT
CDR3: CASSGRLNNSPLHF

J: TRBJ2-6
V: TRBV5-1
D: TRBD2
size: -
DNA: TGCGCCAGCAGCCTAGCGGGAGACCCTGGGGCCAACGTCCTGACTTTC
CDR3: CASSLAGDPGANVLTF

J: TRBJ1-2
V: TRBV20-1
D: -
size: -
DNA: TGCAGTGCTAGGGGAGTAGGAGGCTACACCTTC
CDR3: CSARGVGGYTF

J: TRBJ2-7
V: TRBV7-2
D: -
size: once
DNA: TGTGCCAGTACTAACTTTATCGGGGGCTACGAGCAGTACTTC
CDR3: CASTNFIGGYEQYF

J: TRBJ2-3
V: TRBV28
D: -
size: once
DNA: TGTGCCAGCAGTCGCCACGTACAGGGTCTCACAGATACGCAGTATTTT
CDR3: CASSRHVQGLTDTQYF

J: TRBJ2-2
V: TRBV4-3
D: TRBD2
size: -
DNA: TGCGCCAGCAGCCAGTTTGGGACTAGCGGGAGGGGAATTACCGGGGAGCTGTTTTTT
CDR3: CASSQFGTSGRGITGELFF

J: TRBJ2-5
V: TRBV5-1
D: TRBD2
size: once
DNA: TGCGCCAGCAGCCCTGGAGGTCTAGCGGGAGTTGAGACCCAGTACTTC
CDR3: CASSPGGLAGVETQYF

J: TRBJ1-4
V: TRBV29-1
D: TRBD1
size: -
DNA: TGCAGCGTTGGACAGGGAAATGAAAAACTGTTTTTT
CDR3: CSVGQGNEKLFF

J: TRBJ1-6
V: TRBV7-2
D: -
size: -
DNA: TGTGCCAGCAACAGGTTGGATTCACCCCTCCACTTT
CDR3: CASNRLDSPLHF

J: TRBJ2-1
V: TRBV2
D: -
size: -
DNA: TGTGCCAGCCAGACCCATCTATCCATGACTGTTGAGCAGTTCTTC
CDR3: CASQTHLSMTVEQFF

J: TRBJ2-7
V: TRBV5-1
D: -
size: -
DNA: TGCGCCAGCAGCTTGGGAGCGGGTCGCGACGAGCAGTACTTC
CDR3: CASSLGAGRDEQYF

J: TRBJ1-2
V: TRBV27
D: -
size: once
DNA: TGTGCCAGCAGTTTCCAGGGTTCTAGCTATGGCTACACCTTC
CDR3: CASSFQGSSYGYTF

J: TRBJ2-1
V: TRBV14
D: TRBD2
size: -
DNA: TGTGCCAGCAGCCAAGATCTCGGGGGGGGCAGTGAGCAGTTCTTC
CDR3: CASSQDLGGGSEQFF

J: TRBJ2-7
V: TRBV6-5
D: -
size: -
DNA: TGTGCCAGCAGTTACTCGGGCAGGGCGCCCTACGAGCAGTACTTC
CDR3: CASSYSGRAPYEQYF

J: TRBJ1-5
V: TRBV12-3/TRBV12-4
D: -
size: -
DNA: TGTGCCAGCAGTTTGGGCACTCAGCCCCAGCATTTT
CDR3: CASSLGTQPQHF

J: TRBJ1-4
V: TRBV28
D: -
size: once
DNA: TGTGCCAGCAGTTCCCTGGGACTTACTAATGAAAAACTGTTTTTT
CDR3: CASSSLGLTNEKLFF

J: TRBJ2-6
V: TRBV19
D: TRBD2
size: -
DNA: TGTGCCAGTAGCCGACTAGCGGGGAGAGAGGGGGCCAACGTCCTGACTTTC
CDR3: CASSRLAGREGANVLTF

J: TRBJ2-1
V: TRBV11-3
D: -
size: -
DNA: TGTGCCAGCAGCTTAAGCGGATTGTACAATGAGCAGTTCTTC
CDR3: CASSLSGLYNEQFF

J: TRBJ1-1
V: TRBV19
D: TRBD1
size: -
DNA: TGTGCCAGTAGTATAGGCAGGGGGCTGACTGAAGCTTTCTTT
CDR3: CASSIGRGLTEAFF

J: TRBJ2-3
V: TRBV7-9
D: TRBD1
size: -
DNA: TGTGCCAGCACCCACACGGGACAGGGCACAGATACGCAGTATTTT
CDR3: CASTHTGQGTDTQYF

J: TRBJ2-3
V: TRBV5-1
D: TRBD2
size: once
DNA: TGCGCCAGCAGCCCCATTTTGCCCGGGGGGGGCACAGATACGCAGTATTTT
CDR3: CASSPILPGGGTDTQYF

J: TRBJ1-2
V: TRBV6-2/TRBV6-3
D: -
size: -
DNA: TGTGCCAGCAGTTACACACAGGGCAACTATGGCTACACCTTC
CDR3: CASSYTQGNYGYTF

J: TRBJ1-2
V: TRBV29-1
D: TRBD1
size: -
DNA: TGCAGCGTTTCCGGACAGGGGAATGGCTACACCTTC
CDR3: CSVSGQGNGYTF

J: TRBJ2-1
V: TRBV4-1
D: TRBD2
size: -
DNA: TGCGCCAGCAGCCAACCGGGACTAGCGGACAATGAGCAGTTCTTC
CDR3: CASSQPGLADNEQFF

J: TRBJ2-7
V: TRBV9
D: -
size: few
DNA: TGTGCCAGCAGCGAGGGGCCGGCATCCTACGAGCAGTACTTC
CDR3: CASSEGPASYEQYF

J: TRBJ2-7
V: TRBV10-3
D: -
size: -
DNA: TGTGCCATCAAGCTAGGGGCAGGGAAGTACGAGCAGTACTTC
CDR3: CAIKLGAGKYEQYF

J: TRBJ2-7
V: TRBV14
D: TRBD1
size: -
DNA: TGTGCCAGCAGCCAAGAACCGGGACAGGGTATCTCCTACGAGCAGTACTTC
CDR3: CASSQEPGQGISYEQYF

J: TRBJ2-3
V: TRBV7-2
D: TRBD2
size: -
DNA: TGTGCCAGCAGCCCTCGGGATCGGACTAGCTCCACAGATACGCAGTATTTT
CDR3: CASSPRDRTSSTDTQYF

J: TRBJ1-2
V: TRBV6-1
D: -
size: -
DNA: TGTGCCAGCAGTGAACAGGGGAACTATGGCTACACCTTC
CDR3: CASSEQGNYGYTF

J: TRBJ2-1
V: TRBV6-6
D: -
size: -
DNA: TGTGCCAGCAGTAAGCTAGGGGCTGAGCAGTTCTTC
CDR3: CASSKLGAEQFF

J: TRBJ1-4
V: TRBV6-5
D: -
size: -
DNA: TGTGCCAGCAGTTACAGGGAGTGGGAAAAACTGTTTTTT
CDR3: CASSYREWEKLFF

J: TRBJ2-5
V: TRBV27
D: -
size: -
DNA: TGTGCCACCTTCGACCGACTAGAAGAGACCCAGTACTTC
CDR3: CATFDRLEETQYF

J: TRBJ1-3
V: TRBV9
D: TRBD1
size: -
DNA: TGTGCCAGCAGTATCGGAACAGGGGGCATATCTGGAAACACCATATATTTT
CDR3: CASSIGTGGISGNTIYF

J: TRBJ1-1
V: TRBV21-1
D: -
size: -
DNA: TGTGCCAGCAGCAAAGGAGGGACAGTCATGAACACTGAAGCTTTCTTT
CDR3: CASSKGGTVMNTEAFF

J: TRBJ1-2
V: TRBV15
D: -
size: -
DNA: TGTGCCACCAGCAGAGATACCACGACAGACTATGGCTACACCTTC
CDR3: CATSRDTTTDYGYTF

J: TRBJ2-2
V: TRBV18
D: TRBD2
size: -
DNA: TGTGCCAGCTCAGCGGGACTAGCGGAGCTGAACACCGGGGAGCTGTTTTTT
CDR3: CASSAGLAELNTGELFF

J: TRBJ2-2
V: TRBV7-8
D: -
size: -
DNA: TGTGCCAGCAGCTTAGGTATAAACACCGGGGAGCTGTTTTTT
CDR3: CASSLGINTGELFF